The clone carrying this TCR beta chain came up a few times. The target antigen is unknown. This sample is part of a study of cytomegalovirus exposure and HLA in healthy donors. Study-wide results and caveats: Analysis performed later found roughly 18,000 TCR beta sequences associated with HLA alleles at 0.05 false discovery rate. Per a prior analysis, the majority of TCR beta V segments were productive roughly 87% or roughly 30% of the time. In a later analysis, V- and J-gene trimming of beta chains associated with a DCLRE1C missense variant, replicated independently. Solely CMV serostatus was available to characterize immune exposure.

Primers for the PCR totalled 60 Vbeta and 13 Jbeta. Repertoires were generated with immunoSEQ multiplex PCR, while TCRdb's copy carries only in-frame clones and drops some. Among some 140,000 clones listed, over 65% were seen once. The CDR3 covers 13 residues. V dropped 5 bases and J dropped 7 bases, with 12 bases sitting between them. The germline gives CDR1 KGHSY, CDR2 FQNENV. Specimen: PBMCs. The source is a man under 40 in good health and CMV-seronegative. The rearrangement uses TRBV16 and TRBJ1-5; D is perhaps TRBD1 (6 bases). The CDR3 coding sequence is TGTGCCAGCAGCAAATGGCAGGGGCAGCCCCAGCATTTT. It specifies CASSKWQGQPQHF.